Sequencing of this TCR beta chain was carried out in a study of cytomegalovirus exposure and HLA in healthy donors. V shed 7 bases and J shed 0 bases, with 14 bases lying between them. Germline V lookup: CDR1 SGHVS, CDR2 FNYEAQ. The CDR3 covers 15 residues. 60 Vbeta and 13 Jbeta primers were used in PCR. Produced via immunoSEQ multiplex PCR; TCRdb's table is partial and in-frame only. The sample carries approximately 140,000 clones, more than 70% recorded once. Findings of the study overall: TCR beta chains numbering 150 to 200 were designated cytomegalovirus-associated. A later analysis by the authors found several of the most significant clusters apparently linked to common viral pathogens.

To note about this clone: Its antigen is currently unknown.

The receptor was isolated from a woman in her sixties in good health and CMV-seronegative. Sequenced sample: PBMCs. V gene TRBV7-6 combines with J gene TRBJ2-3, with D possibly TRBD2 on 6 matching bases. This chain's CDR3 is CASTQRSGSTDTQYF. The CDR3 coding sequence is TGTGCCAGCACACAGAGGAGCGGGAGCACAGATACGCAGTATTTT.